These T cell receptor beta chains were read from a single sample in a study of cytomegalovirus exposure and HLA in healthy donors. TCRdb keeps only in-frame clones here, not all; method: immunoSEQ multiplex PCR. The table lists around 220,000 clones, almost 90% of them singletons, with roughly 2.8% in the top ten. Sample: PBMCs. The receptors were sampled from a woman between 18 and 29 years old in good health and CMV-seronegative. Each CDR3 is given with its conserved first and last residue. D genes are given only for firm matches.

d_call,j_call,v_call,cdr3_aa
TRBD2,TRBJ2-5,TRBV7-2,CASSLSLAGTETQYF
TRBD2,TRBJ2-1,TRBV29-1,CSVFALTSGMNNEQFF
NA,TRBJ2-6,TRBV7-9,CASSLASGSGANVLTF
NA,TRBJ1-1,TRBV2,CASSGITDGGHTEAFF
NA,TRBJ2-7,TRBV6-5,CASSYYSGSGYEQYF
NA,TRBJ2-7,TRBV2,CASSELGAKYF
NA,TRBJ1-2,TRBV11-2,CASSPTGTWNDGYTF
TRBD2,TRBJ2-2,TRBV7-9,CASSLISSGSRELFF
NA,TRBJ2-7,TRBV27,CASSLKSAYEQYF
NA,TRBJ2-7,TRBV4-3,CASSFEFDGGLYEQYF
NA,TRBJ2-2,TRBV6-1,CASSHRGELFF
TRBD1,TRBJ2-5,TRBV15,CATSRGGTGGETQYF
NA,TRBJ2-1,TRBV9,CASSPRSNEQFF
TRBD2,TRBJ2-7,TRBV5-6,CASSLVGAGGGYEQYF
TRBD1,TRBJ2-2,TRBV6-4,CASSDTDRATGELFF
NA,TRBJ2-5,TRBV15,CATSRDRQDGAQETQYF
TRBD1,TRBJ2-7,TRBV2,CASTGGEAYEQYF
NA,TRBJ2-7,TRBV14,CASSPRAGDSYEQYF
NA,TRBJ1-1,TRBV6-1,CASKHPQGYFEAFF
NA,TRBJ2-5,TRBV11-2,CASSLVAVQETQYF
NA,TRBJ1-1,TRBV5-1,CASSSGQGNTEAFF
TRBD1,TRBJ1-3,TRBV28,CASSPGQLSGNTIYF
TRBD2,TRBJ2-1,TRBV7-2,CASSLGLAFNEQFF
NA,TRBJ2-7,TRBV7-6,CASSLEGGYEQYF
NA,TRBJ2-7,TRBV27,CASSRQATYEQYF
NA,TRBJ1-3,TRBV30,CAWSSGSGNTIYF
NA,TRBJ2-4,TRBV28,CASSFLVAKNIQYF
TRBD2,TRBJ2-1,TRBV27,CASSPTGEGPIF
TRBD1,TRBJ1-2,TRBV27,CASSLYRGSYGYTF
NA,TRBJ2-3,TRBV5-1,CASSLLDPDTQYF
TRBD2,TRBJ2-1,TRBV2,CASSEPTRREDEQFF
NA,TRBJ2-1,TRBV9,CASSVGSGNEQFF
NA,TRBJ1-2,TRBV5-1,CASSSMLVGRNYGYTF
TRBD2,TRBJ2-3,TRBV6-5,CASSSPREEGADTQYF
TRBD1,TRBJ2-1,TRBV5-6,CASSQGDRSWGEQFF
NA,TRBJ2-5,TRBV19,CASSPGLRETQYF
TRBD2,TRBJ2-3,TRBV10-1,CARDKVRTSGMSTDTQYF
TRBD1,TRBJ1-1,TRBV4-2,CASSQDEGDRDKNTEAFF
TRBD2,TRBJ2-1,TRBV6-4,CASSDNGLASYNEQFF
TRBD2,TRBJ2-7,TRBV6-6,CASSPLAGKGYEQYF
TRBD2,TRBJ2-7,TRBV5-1,CASSPPSGTYEQYF
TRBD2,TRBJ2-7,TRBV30,CAWSVLGRGQFRYF